The T cell receptor beta chain described here comes from a study of beta chain features in type 1 diabetes (dated by TCRdb to the late 2010s). For the wider study: Mean age, gender distribution, total cell number and subset yield were not different between patients and healthy donors. Regulatory and stem cell-like memory subsets were obtained from only 8 patients and roughly eight healthy donors, while naive and central memory subsets were obtained from all 30 or so donors. The study compared the TCRB repertoires of sorted circulating CD4+ T cell subsets in recently diagnosed type 1 diabetes patients with those in matched healthy donors. A total of roughly 100 million sorted cells were examined across all samples, and the number of cells per subset was strongly correlated with RNA yield. On the study overall, not on this receptor specifically: HLA sub-analyses involved small numbers of individuals, so any influence of HLA type on TCRB rearrangement remained unresolved. Because cDNA was sequenced instead of genomic DNA, activated cells with high expression could be over-represented, although the groups did not differ in activation or CD3 levels. Type 1 diabetes patients showed a moderate but significant shortening of TCRB CDR3 length in all four CD4+ subsets. Shorter templates might have been favored by PCR, but patient and control samples were amplified and corrected together, so both groups would have been affected equally by any skew. Naive, central memory and regulatory TCRB repertoires appeared more similar among patients than among healthy donors. Patients with type 1 diabetes made fewer insertions and deleted more nucleotides at VDJ recombination sites, implying thymic rearrangement abnormalities.

This clone was recorded a few times. Its binding antigen is unknown. No base quality information exists; no much larger clone differs at one position. V is trimmed back by 4 bases and J by 5 bases, and the junction contains 2 bases that no gene match accounts for. The CDR3 runs 12 residues from the cysteine to the valine. Of all the DNA, just the CDR3 is kept, 36 bases in frame from base 1. CDR1 and CDR2 were assigned from the germline V gene as MGHDK and SYGVNS. The High Capacity cDNA Reverse Transcription Kit was used to reverse transcribe all of the isolated RNA, meaning that expressed TCRB transcripts were what got sequenced. Deep immunoSEQ sequencing was performed on naive, central memory and regulatory T cell samples, with an average of roughly 4 million total reads per sample. After sorted cells were lysed in RLT buffer, RNA was extracted with DNase-treated RNeasy Micro or Mini kits, with the choice depending on cell number. To prevent cross-contamination, each cell subset was processed individually, whereas patient and healthy donor samples were processed jointly. Using the immunoSEQ multiplex PCR, TCRB sequences were amplified from cDNA into 87-bp fragments spanning the CDR3 region. Amplicons were sequenced on the Illumina HiSeq platform. The published analysis was carried out like this. PCR bias was corrected computationally using synthetic template baselines, and reads within Hamming distance 2 were collapsed, with unmergeable singletons discarded. Reads were aligned against IMGT so that V, D and J genes, CDR3 length and insertions or deletions at six rearrangement sites could be assigned. Within each subset, clonotype counts were normalized to the number of sorted cells before true diversity and Gini coefficients were calculated with the tcR R package. The overlap coefficient, calculated on TCRB nucleotide sequences, was used to quantify repertoire sharing. Out-of-frame TCRB sequences from naive cells were analyzed to stand in for the pre-selection repertoire. TCRdb took this table from immuneACCESS and kept in-frame rearrangements with V and J called. Such tables lack part of the clones; where checked against another copy, unresolved V genes explain under half of the gap, and the rest is unexplained. V, J and clone size reflect that table, while D and trimming were determined from the DNA. Within this sample are under 550,000 clones, with about an eighth of them counted one time only. The ten largest clones represent approximately 0.045% of the sample.

Each donor gave one peripheral blood draw, averaging roughly 100 mL, which was collected into heparinised tubes. Naive, central memory, regulatory and stem cell-like memory CD4+ T cells were sorted on a BD FACSAria II using a panel including CD45RO, CCR7, CD25, CD127, CD95 and CD27. Purity was above 95% for every sorted population. PBMCs were separated immediately by Lymphoprep density gradient centrifugation and were stained directly, without being cultured. So that batch effects would be minimized, each experiment stained and sorted samples in pairs, pairing one healthy donor with one patient. The receptor comes from a woman between 18 and 29 years old in good health. The source material was naive CD4+ T cells from blood. Sample cell subset or site, as interpreted from the label and publication: true naive CD4+ T cells. This receptor chain uses TRBV25-1 and TRBJ2-7, and TRBD2 aligns with 7 junction nucleotides. The sequenced DNA is TGTGCCAGCAGTGTCCGGGGGGACGAGCAGTACGTC. Translated, it reads CASSVRGDEQYV.